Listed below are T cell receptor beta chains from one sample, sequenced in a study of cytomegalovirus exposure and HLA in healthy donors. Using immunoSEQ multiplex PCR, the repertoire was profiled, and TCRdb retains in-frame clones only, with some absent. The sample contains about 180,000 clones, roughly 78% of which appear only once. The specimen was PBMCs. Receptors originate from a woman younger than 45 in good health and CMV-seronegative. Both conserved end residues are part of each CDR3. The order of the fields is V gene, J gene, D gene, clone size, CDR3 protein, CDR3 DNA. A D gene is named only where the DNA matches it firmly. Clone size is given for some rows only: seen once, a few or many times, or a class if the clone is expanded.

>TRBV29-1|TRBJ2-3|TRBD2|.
CSVESGGGGDTQYF
TGCAGCGTAGAAAGCGGGGGGGGTGGAGATACGCAGTATTTT
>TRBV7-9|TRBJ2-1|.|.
CASSPGREQFF
TGTGCCAGCAGCCCAGGCAGGGAGCAGTTCTTC
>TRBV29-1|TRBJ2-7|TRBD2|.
CSVAGTTISYEQYF
TGCAGCGTAGCCGGGACTACCATCTCCTACGAGCAGTACTTC
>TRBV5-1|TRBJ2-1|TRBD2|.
CASSLGGLASYNEQFF
TGCGCCAGCAGCTTGGGCGGACTAGCGTCCTACAATGAGCAGTTCTTC
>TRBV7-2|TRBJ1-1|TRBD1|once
CASSLPTGVLPGHSEAFF
TGTGCCAGCAGCTTACCGACAGGGGTCCTTCCAGGGCACTCTGAAGCTTTCTTT
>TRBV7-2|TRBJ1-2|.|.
CASSLVAGRNYGYTF
TGTGCCAGCAGCTTAGTGGCGGGGAGGAACTATGGCTACACCTTC
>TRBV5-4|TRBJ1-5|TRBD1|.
CASSLAGGGQPQHF
TGTGCCAGCAGCTTGGCAGGGGGCGGTCAGCCCCAGCATTTT
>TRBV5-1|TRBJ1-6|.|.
CASSLGQTNSPLHF
TGCGCCAGCAGCCTTGGACAGACTAATTCACCCCTCCACTTT
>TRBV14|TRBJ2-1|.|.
CASSQDRGAGHEQFF
TGTGCCAGCAGCCAAGACCGGGGGGCCGGCCATGAGCAGTTCTTC
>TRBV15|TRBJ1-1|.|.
CATSREQTNTEAFF
TGTGCCACCAGCAGAGAACAGACCAACACTGAAGCTTTCTTT
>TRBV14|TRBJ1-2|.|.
CASSQRPGLPQNYGYTF
TGTGCCAGCAGCCAACGCCCGGGACTACCGCAAAACTATGGCTACACCTTC
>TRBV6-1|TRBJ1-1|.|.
CATRRVNTEAFF
TGTGCCACCCGACGGGTGAACACTGAAGCTTTCTTT
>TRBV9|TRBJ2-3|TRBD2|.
CASSPLAGGTDTQYF
TGTGCCAGCAGCCCCCTTGCGGGGGGCACAGATACGCAGTATTTT
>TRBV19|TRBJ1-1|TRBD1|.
CASTGQGRVVAFF
TGTGCCAGTACGGGACAGGGGAGAGTAGTGGCTTTCTTT
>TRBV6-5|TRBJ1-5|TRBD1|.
CASSYPTGISNQPQHF
TGTGCCAGCAGTTACCCGACAGGGATTAGCAATCAGCCCCAGCATTTT
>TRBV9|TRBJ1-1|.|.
CASSDPPRGEAFF
TGTGCCAGCAGCGACCCTCCTCGCGGAGAAGCTTTCTTT
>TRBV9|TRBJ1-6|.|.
CASSPSGGNNSPLHF
TGTGCCAGCAGCCCCTCCGGGGGTAATAATTCACCCCTCCACTTT
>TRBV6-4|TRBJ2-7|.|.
CASSVGGAQLDEQYF
TGTGCCAGCAGTGTCGGCGGGGCCCAGTTGGACGAGCAGTACTTC
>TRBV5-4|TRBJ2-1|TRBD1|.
CASSSPGQGGNEQFF
TGTGCCAGCAGCTCCCCGGGACAGGGCGGCAATGAGCAGTTCTTC
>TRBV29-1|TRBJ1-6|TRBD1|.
CSVARQGASSPLHF
TGCAGCGTTGCCCGACAGGGGGCGAGTTCACCCCTCCACTTT
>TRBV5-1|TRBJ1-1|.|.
CASSEMLGGTEAFF
TGCGCCAGCAGCGAGATGTTAGGGGGCACTGAAGCTTTCTTT
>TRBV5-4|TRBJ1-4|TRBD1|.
CASSFGQGAVNEKLFF
TGTGCCAGCAGCTTTGGACAGGGGGCAGTTAATGAAAAACTGTTTTTT
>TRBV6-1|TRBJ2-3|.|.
CASSEAPGSGGDTQYF
TGTGCCAGCAGTGAAGCGCCGGGGAGCGGAGGAGATACGCAGTATTTT
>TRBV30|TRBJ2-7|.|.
CAWSLGRELDEQYF
TGTGCCTGGAGCTTGGGGAGAGAGCTTGACGAGCAGTACTTC
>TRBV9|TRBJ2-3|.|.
CASNSQGSPTDTQYF
TGTGCCAGTAACTCCCAGGGGTCCCCCACAGATACGCAGTATTTT
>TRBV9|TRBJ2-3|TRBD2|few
CASSASGGTSTDTQYF
TGTGCCAGCAGCGCCAGCGGGGGGACTAGCACAGATACGCAGTATTTT
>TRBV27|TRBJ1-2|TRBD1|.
CASSSTGASGYGYTF
TGTGCCAGCAGTTCGACAGGGGCCAGTGGCTATGGCTACACCTTC
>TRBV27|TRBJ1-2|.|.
CASSPAGLLTNYGYTF
TGTGCCAGCAGCCCCGCAGGTCTTCTTACTAACTATGGCTACACCTTC
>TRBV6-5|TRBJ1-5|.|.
CASSLQPGSVNQPQHF
TGTGCCAGCAGTTTACAACCGGGAAGCGTAAATCAGCCCCAGCATTTT
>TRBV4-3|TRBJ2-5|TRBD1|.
CASSQDREGAQETQYF
TGCGCCAGCAGCCAAGATCGAGAGGGGGCCCAGGAGACCCAGTACTTC
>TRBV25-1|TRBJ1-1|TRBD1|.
CASSLVQGAKAFF
TGTGCCAGCAGTTTAGTACAGGGGGCGAAAGCTTTCTTT
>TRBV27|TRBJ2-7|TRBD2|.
CASRYRLAGALEQYF
TGTGCCAGCAGGTACCGACTAGCGGGGGCCCTCGAGCAGTACTTC
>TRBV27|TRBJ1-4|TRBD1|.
CASSTPGQGGEKLFF
TGTGCCAGCAGTACCCCGGGACAGGGGGGAGAAAAACTGTTTTTT
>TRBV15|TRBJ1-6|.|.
CATSTRREGGNSPLHF
TGTGCCACCAGCACCCGAAGGGAGGGGGGTAATTCACCCCTCCACTTT
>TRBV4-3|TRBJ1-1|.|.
CASSLGPRNTEAFF
TGCGCCAGCAGCCTGGGCCCCAGGAACACTGAAGCTTTCTTT
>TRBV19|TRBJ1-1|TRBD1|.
CASSWGQGRTEAFF
TGTGCCAGTAGTTGGGGACAGGGCAGGACTGAAGCTTTCTTT
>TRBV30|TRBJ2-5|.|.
CAWSSTGWETQYF
TGTGCCTGGAGTTCTACGGGGTGGGAGACCCAGTACTTC
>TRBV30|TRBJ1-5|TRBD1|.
CAWTTPGTGGNQPQHF
TGTGCCTGGACCACTCCCGGGACAGGGGGCAATCAGCCCCAGCATTTT
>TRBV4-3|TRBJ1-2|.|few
CASSQEAENYGYTF
TGCGCCAGCAGCCAAGAGGCGGAAAACTATGGCTACACCTTC
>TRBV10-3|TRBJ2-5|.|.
CAISPGGVGETQYF
TGTGCCATCAGTCCCGGCGGGGTGGGGGAGACCCAGTACTTC
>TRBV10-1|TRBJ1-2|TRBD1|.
CASRGDSGGYTF
TGCGCCAGCAGGGGGGACAGCGGGGGCTACACCTTC
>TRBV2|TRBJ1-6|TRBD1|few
CASSPREGASSPLHF
TGTGCCAGCAGTCCCCGGGAGGGGGCAAGTTCACCCCTCCACTTT
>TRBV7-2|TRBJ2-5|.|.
CASGPHGARLETQYF
TGTGCCAGCGGACCTCATGGGGCGAGGTTGGAGACCCAGTACTTC
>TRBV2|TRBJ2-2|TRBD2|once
CASSPGLAGPGELFF
TGTGCCAGCAGTCCCGGACTAGCGGGGCCCGGGGAGCTGTTTTTT
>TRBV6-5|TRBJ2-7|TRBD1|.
CASSFGTGGEQYF
TGTGCCAGCAGTTTCGGGACAGGCGGCGAGCAGTACTTC
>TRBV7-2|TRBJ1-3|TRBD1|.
CASSLATGVGGNTIYF
TGTGCCAGCAGCTTAGCGACAGGGGTGGGTGGAAACACCATATATTTT
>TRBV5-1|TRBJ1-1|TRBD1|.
CASSSTGTNTEAFF
TGCGCCAGCAGCTCGACAGGGACGAACACTGAAGCTTTCTTT